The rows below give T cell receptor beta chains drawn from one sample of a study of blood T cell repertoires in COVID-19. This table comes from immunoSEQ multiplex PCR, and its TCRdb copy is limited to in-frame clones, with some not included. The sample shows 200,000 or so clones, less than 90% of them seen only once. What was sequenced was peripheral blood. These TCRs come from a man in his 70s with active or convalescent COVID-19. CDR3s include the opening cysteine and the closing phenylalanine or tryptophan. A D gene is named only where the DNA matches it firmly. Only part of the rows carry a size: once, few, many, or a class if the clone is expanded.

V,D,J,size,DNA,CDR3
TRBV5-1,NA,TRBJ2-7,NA,TGCGCCAGCAGCTTGCCTACTCCCTACGAGCAGTACTTC,CASSLPTPYEQYF
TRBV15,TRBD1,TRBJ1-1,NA,TGTGCCACCAGCAGCCCACGAGACAGGGGCAACACTGAAGCTTTCTTT,CATSSPRDRGNTEAFF
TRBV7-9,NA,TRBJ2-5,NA,TGTGCCAGCAGCCGAAGACAGTGGACTATCGGAAACCAAGAGACCCAGTACTTC,CASSRRQWTIGNQETQYF
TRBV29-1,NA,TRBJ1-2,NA,TGCAGCGCCTCAAGGGACACCCGAATGGGTGGCTACACCTTC,CSASRDTRMGGYTF
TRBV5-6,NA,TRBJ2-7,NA,TGTGCCAGCAGCTCGAATCCGGGGGTGATCTACGAGCAGTACTTC,CASSSNPGVIYEQYF
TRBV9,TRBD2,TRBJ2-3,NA,TGTGCCAGCGCTTCGGGACTAGCGGGAGGGGGGACAGATACGCAGTATTTT,CASASGLAGGGTDTQYF
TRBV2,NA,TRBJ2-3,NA,TGTGCCAGCAGTGGGGGGCCCCTAGATACGCAGTATTTT,CASSGGPLDTQYF
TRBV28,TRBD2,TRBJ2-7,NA,TGTGCCAGCAGGGGCCCGGGACCGGGGGGATACGAGCAGTACTTC,CASRGPGPGGYEQYF
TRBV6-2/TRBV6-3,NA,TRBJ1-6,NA,TGTGCCAGCAGTTACGGGACACTGCATAATTCACCCCTCCACTTT,CASSYGTLHNSPLHF
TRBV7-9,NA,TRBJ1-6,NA,TGTGCCAGCAGCCCCGATTCACCCCTCCACTTT,CASSPDSPLHF
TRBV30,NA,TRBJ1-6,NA,TGTGCCTGGAGTCTTCAGATCGTTTCACCCCTCCACTTT,CAWSLQIVSPLHF
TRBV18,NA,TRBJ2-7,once,TGTGCCAGCTCACCACAGGGAGGGACATGGAGATCCGAGCAGTACTTC,CASSPQGGTWRSEQYF
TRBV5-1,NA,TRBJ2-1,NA,TGCGCCAGCAGCTTGGAGAGCTCCTACAATGAGCAGTTCTTC,CASSLESSYNEQFF
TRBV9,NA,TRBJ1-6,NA,TGTGCCAGCAGCGTAGACCCAGGCTCCGTTTCACCCCTCCACTTT,CASSVDPGSVSPLHF
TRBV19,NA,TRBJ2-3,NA,TGTGCCAGTAGTGCCCTATGGCGGGGAGGAGTAACAGATACGCAGTATTTT,CASSALWRGGVTDTQYF
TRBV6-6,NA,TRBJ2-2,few,TGTGCCAGCAGTCCCAGTGGTACCGGGGAGCTGTTTTTT,CASSPSGTGELFF
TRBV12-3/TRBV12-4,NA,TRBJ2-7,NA,TGTGCCAGCAAAACGGACAGTACCTACGAGCAGTACTTC,CASKTDSTYEQYF
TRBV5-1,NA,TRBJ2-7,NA,TGCGCCAGCAGCCCCGGCGGGGCCACCTACGAGCAGTACTTC,CASSPGGATYEQYF
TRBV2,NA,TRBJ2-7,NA,TGTGCCAGCAGTGATGCCAGGGGAACCGAGCAGTACTTC,CASSDARGTEQYF
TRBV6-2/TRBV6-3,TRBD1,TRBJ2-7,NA,TGTGCCAGCAGTTACTTTGGGACAGGGGTCGCTGAGCAGTACTTC,CASSYFGTGVAEQYF
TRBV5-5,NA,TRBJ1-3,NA,TGTGCCAGCAGCTTTCCGGGACATAACACCATATATTTT,CASSFPGHNTIYF
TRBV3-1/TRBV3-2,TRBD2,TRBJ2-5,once,TGTGCCAGCAGCCACCGACTAGCGGGAGAGACCCAGTACTTC,CASSHRLAGETQYF
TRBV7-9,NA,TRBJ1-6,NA,TGTGCCAGCAGCTTAGCGGCAACAGGCGAGGATAGGGCCCTCCACTTT,CASSLAATGEDRALHF
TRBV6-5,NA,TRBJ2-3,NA,TGTGCCACCGAAAGGGGGGGGAGCACAGATACGCAGTATTTT,CATERGGSTDTQYF
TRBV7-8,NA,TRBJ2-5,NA,TGTGCCAGCAGCCGAGGGTTCCTACAAGAGACCCAGTACTTC,CASSRGFLQETQYF
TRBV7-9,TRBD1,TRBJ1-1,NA,TGTGCCAGCAGCCTGACAGGGGGCAGGGTGAACACTGAAGCTTTCTTT,CASSLTGGRVNTEAFF
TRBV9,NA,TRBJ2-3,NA,TGTGCCAGCAGCGTAGGCGGAGCTAGCACAGATACGCAGTATTTT,CASSVGGASTDTQYF
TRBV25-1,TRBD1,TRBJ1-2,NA,TGTGCCAGCAGGTCAGCAGACAGGGCAGGCTACACCTTC,CASRSADRAGYTF
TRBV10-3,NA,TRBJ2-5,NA,TGTGCCATCAGTGGATTAGTTGGCGGGGAGACCCAGTACTTC,CAISGLVGGETQYF
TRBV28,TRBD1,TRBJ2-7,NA,TGTGCCAGCAGTTTTGACAGGGACTACGAGCAGTACTTC,CASSFDRDYEQYF
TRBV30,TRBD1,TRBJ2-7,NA,TGTGCCTGGTCGTCCGGGACAGGGTTGGGCGAGCAGTACTTC,CAWSSGTGLGEQYF
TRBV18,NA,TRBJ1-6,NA,TGTGCCAGCTCACCACCGAGGTCCGGGAATTCACCCCTCCACTTT,CASSPPRSGNSPLHF
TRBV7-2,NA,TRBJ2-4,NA,TGTGCCAGCAGCCCCCCTGGAGGAGCCAAAAACATTCAGTACTTC,CASSPPGGAKNIQYF
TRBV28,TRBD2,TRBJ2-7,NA,TGTGCCAGCAGTTTGTCCAGCGGGAGTGGTGGCTCCTACGAGCAGTACTTC,CASSLSSGSGGSYEQYF
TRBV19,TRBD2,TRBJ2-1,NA,TGTGCCAGTAGTATTTGGGGGAGGGCAAGAAATGAGCAGTTCTTC,CASSIWGRARNEQFF
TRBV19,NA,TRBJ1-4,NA,TGTGCCAGTAGTGGGGGACTCTGGGATGAAAAACTGTTTTTT,CASSGGLWDEKLFF
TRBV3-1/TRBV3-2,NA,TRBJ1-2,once,TGTGCCAGCAGCCAAGATAGTGGCTATGGCTACACCTTC,CASSQDSGYGYTF
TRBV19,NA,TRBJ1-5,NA,TGTGCCAGTAGTATAGGGGCAGGGTCAAATCAGCCCCAGCATTTT,CASSIGAGSNQPQHF
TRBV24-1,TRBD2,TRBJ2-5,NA,TGTGCCACCAGTGACCCGGGACTAGCGGGAGGTCAAGAGACCCAGTACTTC,CATSDPGLAGGQETQYF
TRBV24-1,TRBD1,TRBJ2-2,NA,TGTGCCACCTCAGCGGGGACAGGGGTTACCGGGGAGCTGTTTTTT,CATSAGTGVTGELFF
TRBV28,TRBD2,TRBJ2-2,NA,TGTGCCAGCAGTCGTGGGGCTAGCGGGATATTCGGGGAGCTGTTTTTT,CASSRGASGIFGELFF
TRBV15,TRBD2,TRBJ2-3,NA,TGTGCCACCAGCAGTAAGGGACGGACTAGCTCCCCAATGGCCCTAGATACGCAGTATTTT,CATSSKGRTSSPMALDTQYF
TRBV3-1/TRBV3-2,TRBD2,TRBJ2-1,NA,TGTGCCAGCAGCCCCCCTTTCCTTTTGACTAGCGGGGGGGCCAATGAGCAGTTCTTC,CASSPPFLLTSGGANEQFF
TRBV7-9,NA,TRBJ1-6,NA,TGTGCCAGCAGCCCCCAGGGGCTCATTAATTCACCCCTCCACTTT,CASSPQGLINSPLHF
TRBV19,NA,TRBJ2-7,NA,TGTGCCAGTAGGGAGGGACAGCCCCCCTACGAGCAGTACTTC,CASREGQPPYEQYF
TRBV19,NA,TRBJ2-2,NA,TGTGCCAGTAGTCTTGAGACCGGGGAGCTGTTTTTT,CASSLETGELFF
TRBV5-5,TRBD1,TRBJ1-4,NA,TGTGCCAGCAGCAGCTACAGGGGGACTAATGAAAAACTGTTTTTT,CASSSYRGTNEKLFF
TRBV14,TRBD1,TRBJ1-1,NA,TGTGCCAGCAGCAAAGACAGGGGGTGGAACACTGAAGCTTTCTTT,CASSKDRGWNTEAFF
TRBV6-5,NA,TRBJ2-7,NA,TGTGCCAGCAGAAAGTACGACACCTCCTACGAGCAGTACTTC,CASRKYDTSYEQYF